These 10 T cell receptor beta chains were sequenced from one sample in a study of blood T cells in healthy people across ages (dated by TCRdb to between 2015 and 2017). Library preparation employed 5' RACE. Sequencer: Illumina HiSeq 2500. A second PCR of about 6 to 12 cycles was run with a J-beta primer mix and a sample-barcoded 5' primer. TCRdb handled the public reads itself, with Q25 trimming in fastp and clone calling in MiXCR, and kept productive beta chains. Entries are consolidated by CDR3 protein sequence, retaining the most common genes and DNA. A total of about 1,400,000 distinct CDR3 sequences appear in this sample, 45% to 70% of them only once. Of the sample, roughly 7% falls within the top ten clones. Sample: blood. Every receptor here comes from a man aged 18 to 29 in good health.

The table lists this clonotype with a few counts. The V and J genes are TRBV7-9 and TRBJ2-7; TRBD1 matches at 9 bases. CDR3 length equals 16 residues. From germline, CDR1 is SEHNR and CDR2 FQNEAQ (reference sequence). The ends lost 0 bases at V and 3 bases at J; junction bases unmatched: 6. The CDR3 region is CASSLAQGTGIYEQYF. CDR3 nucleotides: TGTGCCAGCAGCTTAGCGCAAGGGACAGGGATCTACGAGCAGTACTTC. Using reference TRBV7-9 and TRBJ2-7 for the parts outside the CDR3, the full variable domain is DTGVSQNPRHKITKRGQNVTFRCDPISEHNRLYWYRQTLGQGPEFLTYFQNEAQLEKSRLLSDRFSAERPKGSFSTLEIQRTEQGDSAMYLCASSLAQGTGIYEQYFGPGTRLTVT.

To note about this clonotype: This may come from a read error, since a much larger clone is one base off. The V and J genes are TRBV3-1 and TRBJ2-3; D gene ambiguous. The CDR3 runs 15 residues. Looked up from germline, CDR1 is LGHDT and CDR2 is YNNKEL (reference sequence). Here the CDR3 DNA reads TGTGCCAGCAGCCAAAGCCTAGGTAGCACAGATACGCAGTGTTTT. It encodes CASSQSLGSTDTQCF.

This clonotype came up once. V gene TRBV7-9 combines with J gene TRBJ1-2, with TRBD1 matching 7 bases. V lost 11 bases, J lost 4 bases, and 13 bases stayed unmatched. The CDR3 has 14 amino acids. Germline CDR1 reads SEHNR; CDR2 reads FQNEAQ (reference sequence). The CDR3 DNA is TGTGCCGAACAAGGACAGGAGGATTTCTATGGCTACACCTTC. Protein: CAEQGQEDFYGYTF.

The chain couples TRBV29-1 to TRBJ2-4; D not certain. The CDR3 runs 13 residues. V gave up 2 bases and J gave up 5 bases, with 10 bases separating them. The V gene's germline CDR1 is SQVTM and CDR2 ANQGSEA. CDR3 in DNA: TGCAGCGTTGAACCCGTGAATGAAAACATTCAGTACTTC. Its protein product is CSVEPVNENIQYF.

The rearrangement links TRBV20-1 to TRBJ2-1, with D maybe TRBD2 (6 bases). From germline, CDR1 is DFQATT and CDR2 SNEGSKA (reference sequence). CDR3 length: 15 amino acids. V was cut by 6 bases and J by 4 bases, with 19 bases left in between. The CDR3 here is CSAHRDSMSYNEQFF. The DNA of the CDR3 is TGCAGTGCGCATCGGGACTCCATGTCGTACAATGAGCAGTTCTTC.

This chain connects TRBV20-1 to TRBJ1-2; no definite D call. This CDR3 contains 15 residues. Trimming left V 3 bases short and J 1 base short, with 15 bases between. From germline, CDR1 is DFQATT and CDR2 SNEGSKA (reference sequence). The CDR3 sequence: CSASKPASNNYGYTF. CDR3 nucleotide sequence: TGCAGTGCTAGCAAACCAGCCTCGAATAACTATGGCTACACCTTC.

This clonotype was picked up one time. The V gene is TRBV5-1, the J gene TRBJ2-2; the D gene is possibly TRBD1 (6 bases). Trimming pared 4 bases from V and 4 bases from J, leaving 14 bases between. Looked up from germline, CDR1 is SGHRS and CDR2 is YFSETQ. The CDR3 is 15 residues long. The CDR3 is CASSAWTESTGELFF. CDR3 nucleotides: TGCGCCAGCAGCGCTTGGACAGAATCCACCGGGGAGCTGTTTTTT.

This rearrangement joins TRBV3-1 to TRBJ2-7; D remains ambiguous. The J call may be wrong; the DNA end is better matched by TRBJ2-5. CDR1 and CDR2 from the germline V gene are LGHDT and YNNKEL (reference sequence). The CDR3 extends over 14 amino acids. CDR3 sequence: CASSHTNRLKTQYF. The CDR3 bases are TGTGCCAGCAGCCATACTAACCGCCTGAAGACCCAGTACTTC.

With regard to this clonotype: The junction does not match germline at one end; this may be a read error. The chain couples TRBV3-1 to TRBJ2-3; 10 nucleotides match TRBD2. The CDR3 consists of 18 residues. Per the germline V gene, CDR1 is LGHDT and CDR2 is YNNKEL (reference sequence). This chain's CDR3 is CASSQVLQAGGLGDTRYF. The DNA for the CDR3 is TGTGCCAGCAGCCAAGTTCTTCAAGCGGGGGGGCTTGGAGATACGCGGTATTTT.

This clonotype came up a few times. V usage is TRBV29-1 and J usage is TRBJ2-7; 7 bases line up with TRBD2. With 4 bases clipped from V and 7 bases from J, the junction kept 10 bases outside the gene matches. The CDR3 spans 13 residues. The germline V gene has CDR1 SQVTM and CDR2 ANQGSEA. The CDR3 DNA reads TGCAGCGTTGGGCCCGGGGGGTCTCAAGAGCAGTACTTC. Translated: CSVGPGGSQEQYF.